One and the same sample provided the 15 T cell receptor beta chains below, sequenced in a study of T cell responses to AZD1222 COVID-19 vaccine. TCRdb's copy holds only in-frame clones and misses some; the assay was immunoSEQ multiplex PCR. Here the sample spans 25,000 to 30,000 clones, about 90% being singletons. Material: peripheral blood, obtained 28 days after the second AZD1222 dose. The source of these receptors is an adult who received the AZD1222 COVID-19 vaccine.

The rearrangement joins TRBV24-1 to TRBJ2-7, with 8 bases lining up with TRBD1. The CDR3 has 15 residues. CDR1 and CDR2 from the germline V gene are KGHDR and SFDVKD. The trim removed 2 bases at V and 4 bases at J, leaving 6 bases unmatched. CDR3 sequence (DNA): TGTGCCACCAGTGATTCCAGGGGGCGAGGGTACGAGCAGTACTTC. Translating gives CATSDSRGRGYEQYF.

CDR3 DNA: TGTGCCATCAGTGAGCCGGCCCGGGTGGGAGCTTTCTTT. Its translation is CAISEPARVGAFF. The rearrangement joins TRBV10-3 to TRBJ1-1; the D is unclear. The germline gives CDR1 ENHRY, CDR2 SYGVKD. CDR3 size: 13 residues. Trimming removed 2 bases at V and 10 bases at J, with 14 bases between.

The CDR3 DNA reads as TGTGCCTGGAGTGGGACAGGGTTGGAGACCCAGTACTTC. It specifies CAWSGTGLETQYF. The chain links TRBV30 to TRBJ2-5; TRBD1 aligns across 8 bases. The length of the CDR3 is 13 residues. Germline V gives CDR1 GTSNPN, CDR2 SVGIG (reference sequence). Losses at the gene ends were 1 base for V and 5 bases for J; bases not matched to a gene: 3.

The chain links TRBV15 to TRBJ1-3; D may be TRBD1 (5 bases). The CDR3 contains 16 residues. V was clipped by 0 bases and J by 3 bases, with 12 bases between them. CDR1 LNHNV and CDR2 YYDKDF come from the germline V gene (reference sequence). The CDR3 is CATSRDSQGGGNTIYF. CDR3 sequence (DNA): TGTGCCACCAGCAGAGATAGCCAGGGAGGTGGAAACACCATATATTTT.

The chain uses TRBV9 and TRBJ2-2; TRBD2 is a possible D gene (7 bases). The CDR3 consists of 15 residues. Trimming cost V 0 bases and J 4 bases, with 10 bases left between them. CDR1 and CDR2 from the germline V gene are SGDLS and YYNGEE. The CDR3 bases are TGTGCCAGCAGCGTAGGGGGGGGCCCCACCGGGGAGCTGTTTTTT. Protein: CASSVGGGPTGELFF.

V usage is TRBV5-1 and J usage is TRBJ1-2; D is ambiguous. CDR3 length: 13 residues. CDR1 SGHRS and CDR2 YFSETQ come from the germline V gene. V was pared by 5 bases and J by 5 bases, with 13 bases between. The CDR3 DNA follows: TGCGCCAGCAGTTTATTGGCGGAGTATGGCTACACCTTC. It is translated as CASSLLAEYGYTF.

V usage is TRBV5-4 and J usage is TRBJ2-1, with D possibly being TRBD2 (6 bases). The CDR3 consists of 12 residues. V lost 4 bases, J lost 9 bases, and 11 bases lay in between. CDR1 and CDR2 from the germline V gene are SGHNT and YYREEE (reference sequence). As DNA, the CDR3 is TGTGCCAGCAGCGGAGGGGACCGTGAGCAGTTCTTC. Translating it yields CASSGGDREQFF.

The chain recombines TRBV7-2 with TRBJ1-1; D is unclear. Germline V lookup: CDR1 SGHTA, CDR2 FQGNSA. Trimming stripped 1 base from V and 6 bases from J, with 9 bases between. The CDR3 runs to 13 residues. CDR3 sequence: CASSLVDPPEAFF. Written as DNA, the CDR3 is TGTGCCAGCAGCTTAGTTGATCCCCCTGAAGCTTTCTTT.

The chain joins TRBV28 to TRBJ1-5; 7 bases fit TRBD1. Germline assignment: CDR1 MDHEN and CDR2 SYDVKM. The V segment lost 5 bases and the J segment 1 base; nucleotides outside the gene matches: 5. The CDR3 runs 15 residues. The CDR3 DNA follows: TGTGCCAGCAGTCCCTCGGGACAGAGCAATCAGCCCCAGCATTTT. It is translated as CASSPSGQSNQPQHF.

The chain employs TRBV28 and TRBJ2-7, with D maybe TRBD2 (6 bases). The V gene lost 8 bases and the J gene lost 4 bases, with 12 bases spanning the gap. The CDR3 contains 12 residues. Germline V CDR1 and CDR2: MDHEN, SYDVKM. CDR3 sequence (DNA): TGTGCCAGCGGCTCCGGGGGATACGAGCAGTACTTC. It codes for CASGSGGYEQYF.

This sequence joins TRBV6-5 and TRBJ2-7; a possible D gene is TRBD1 (6 bases). Germline CDR1 reads MNHEY; CDR2 reads SVGAGI. V lost 6 bases and J lost 3, with 12 bases in between. This CDR3 is built from 13 residues. The CDR3 nucleotides read TGTGCCAGCAGCCGTGGACAGCACTACGAGCAGTACTTC. Its protein product is CASSRGQHYEQYF.

This chain links TRBV28 with TRBJ1-4, with 8 bases lining up with TRBD1. From germline, CDR1 is MDHEN and CDR2 SYDVKM. The V gene end was trimmed by 6 bases and the J gene end by 7 bases; junction bases not matched to a gene: 10. The CDR3 sequence is 15 residues long. As DNA, the CDR3 is TGTGCCAGCAGGCCGCGGACAGGGCGGAGTGAAAAACTGTTTTTT. Amino acids: CASRPRTGRSEKLFF.

This chain links TRBV5-1 with TRBJ2-7; perhaps D is TRBD1 or TRBD2 (5 bases each). Trimming shortened V by 3 bases and J by 5 bases, and 15 bases separated the two germline ends. The CDR3 loop spans 14 amino acids. Germline V gene sequence: CDR1 SGHRS, CDR2 YFSETQ. CDR3 loop: CASSWQGASDEQYF. The CDR3 nucleotides read TGCGCCAGCAGCTGGCAGGGAGCCTCGGACGAGCAGTACTTC.

J is TRBJ2-7 and V is TRBV7-9; tentative D call: TRBD1 (5 bases). The CDR3 extends over 13 amino acids. Trimming stripped 5 bases from V and 3 bases from J, with 11 bases between. Germline-derived CDR1 and CDR2 are SEHNR and FQNEAQ (reference sequence). This CDR3 reads CASSGQQLYEQYF. DNA for the CDR3: TGTGCCAGCAGCGGACAACAGCTCTACGAGCAGTACTTC.

This chain links TRBV5-1 with TRBJ2-7, with D maybe TRBD1 (6 bases). The CDR3 contains 14 residues. The V gene lost 4 bases and the J gene lost 0 bases, with 11 bases spanning the gap. Germline CDR1 and CDR2: SGHRS and YFSETQ. CDR3 region: CASSLGQISYEQYF. The CDR3 coding sequence is TGCGCCAGCAGCCTCGGACAGATCTCCTACGAGCAGTACTTC.